The T cell receptor beta chain under discussion was sequenced for a study of T cell responses to AZD1222 COVID-19 vaccine. Findings of the study overall: Most donors were white British and more were female, and clonal diversity was possibly underestimated. Baseline seropositivity characterized only six AZD1222 recipients. Vaccine-associated CD4 TCRs ranged over spike, dominating at 160-218 and 743-854.

Losses at the gene ends were 1 base for V and 7 bases for J; bases not matched to a gene: 10. Looked up from germline, CDR1 is SGHTA and CDR2 is FQGNSA. The CDR3 totals 16 residues. Worth noting for this clone: Its antigen is undetermined.

Data came from immunoSEQ multiplex PCR; TCRdb stores just in-frame clones and leaves some out. The data show fewer than 110,000 clones, 91% seen once. This receptor was obtained from an adult in good health. Sequenced material: peripheral blood, taken on day 0 of AZD1222 vaccination. The V and J genes are TRBV7-2 and TRBJ2-1, with 7 bases fitting TRBD2. The CDR3 DNA is TGTGCCAGCAGCTTAGGGGGCGGGAGTTTGGTTAATGAGCAGTTCTTC. This codes for CASSLGGGSLVNEQFF. Using reference TRBV7-2 and TRBJ2-1 for the parts outside the CDR3, the full variable domain is GAGVSQSPSNKVTEKGKDVELRCDPISGHTALYWYRQSLGQGLEFLIYFQGNSAPDKSGLPSDRFSAERTGGSVSTLTIQRTQQEDSAVYLCASSLGGGSLVNEQFFGPGTRLTVL.